The TCR beta chain under discussion was sequenced for a study of blood T cells in healthy people across ages. Notes on the study in general: Significant beta diversity loss was already apparent by age about 42, declining roughly linearly. Fewer expanded clones and more diversity marked long-lived versus aged donors.

V was trimmed by 4 bases and J by 8 bases, leaving 17 bases between them. The CDR3 runs to 13 residues. The germline gives CDR1 SQVTM, CDR2 ANQGSEA. As to this clonotype: Its specificity is unknown.

The use of a sample-barcoded 5' primer and a J-beta primer mix characterized a second PCR of roughly 6 to 12 cycles. Each cDNA molecule carried a tag from a template-switch adaptor that contained 12 random nucleotides. TCRdb used MiXCR to reprocess the 5' RACE reads, holding one entry per CDR3 protein. The sample shows 540,000 or so distinct CDR3 sequences, less than 60% of them seen only once. The sample taken for sequencing was blood. The rearrangement uses TRBV29-1 and TRBJ1-1, with D possibly being TRBD1 (5 bases). The receptor comes from a man aged 80 or over in good health. CDR3 region: CSVGEGINREAFF. CDR3 DNA sequence: TGCAGCGTTGGGGAGGGGATTAATAGGGAAGCTTTCTTT. Drawing the rest from reference TRBV29-1 and TRBJ1-1, the complete variable domain is SAVISQKPSRDICQRGTSLTIQCQVDSQVTMMFWYRQQPGQSLTLIATANQGSEATYESGFVIDKFPISRPNLTFSTLTVSNMSPEDSSIYLCSVGEGINREAFFGQGTRLTVV.